Each of the 20 T cell receptor beta chains below was sequenced from the same sample in a study of shared clonotypes between healthy human individuals. This table comes from immunoSEQ multiplex PCR, and its TCRdb copy is limited to in-frame clones, with some not included. This table has approximately 500,000 clones, roughly 95% appearing once. The sample was naive CD4+ T cells sorted from blood. The subset denotes: CD45RA+ positively selected. The origin of the receptors is a woman between 25 and 40 years old in good health.

The count of this clone is one. This chain joins TRBV2 and TRBJ2-3, with 8 bases matching TRBD1. The germline gives CDR1 SNHLY, CDR2 FYNNEI. The V gene end was trimmed by 10 bases and the J gene end by 2 bases; junction bases not matched to a gene: 5. The CDR3 contains 13 residues. The CDR3 spells CATNRGFTDTQYF. CDR3 nucleotides: TGTGCCACCAACAGGGGGTTCACAGATACGCAGTATTTT.

The chain carries TRBV6-6 and TRBJ2-7, with a weak D call TRBD1 (5 bases). The V end was cut by 6 bases, the J end by 0 bases, with 12 bases between. CDR3 size: 14 residues. Germline CDR1 and CDR2: MNHNY and SVGAGI (reference sequence). CDR3 residues: CASRLTVTSYEQYF. The CDR3 region has the DNA TGTGCCAGCAGATTGACAGTAACCTCCTACGAGCAGTACTTC.

This clone was counted once. The chain joins TRBV7-9 to TRBJ2-1; a possible D gene is TRBD1 (6 bases). Looked up from germline, CDR1 is SEHNR and CDR2 is FQNEAQ (reference sequence). The CDR3 is 12 amino acids. With 5 bases removed from V and 14 bases from J, the gap between germline ends came to 16 bases. The DNA of the CDR3 is TGTGCCAGCAGCCCTAAAACAGGGATGAAGTTCTTC. Translation gives CASSPKTGMKFF.

The chain couples TRBV18 to TRBJ1-4; 7 bases are shared with TRBD1. V was clipped by 3 bases and J by 0 bases; unmatched bases: 7. CDR3 length equals 17 residues. Germline V gene lookup returns CDR1 KGHSH and CDR2 LQKENI. The CDR3 DNA reads TGTGCCAGCTCACCGGGGACAGCCCTCGCAACTAATGAAAAACTGTTTTTT. Translating it yields CASSPGTALATNEKLFF.

This sequence joins TRBV27 and TRBJ2-7; 9 positions agree with TRBD1. The germline CDR1 and CDR2 sequences are MNHEY and SMNVEV (reference sequence). V gave up 6 bases and J gave up 5 bases; unmatched junction bases: 8. The length of the CDR3 is 14 residues. The CDR3 DNA reads as TGTGCCAGCAGATCGACAGGGGGGTACGACGAGCAGTACTTC. This codes for CASRSTGGYDEQYF.

The chain carries TRBV5-5 and TRBJ2-6; unclear D gene. V was shortened by 2 bases and J by 0 bases, with 9 bases between the two germline ends. There are 16 residues in the CDR3. Germline CDR1 reads SGHKS; CDR2 reads YYEKEE (reference sequence). The CDR3 bases are TGTGCCAGCAGCTTACCCAATCTCTCTGGGGCCAACGTCCTGACTTTC. As protein: CASSLPNLSGANVLTF. The full variable domain, in which reference TRBV5-5 and TRBJ2-6 provide the parts outside the CDR3, is DAGVTQSPTHLIKTRGQQVTLRCSPISGHKSVSWYQQVLGQGPQFIFQYYEKEERGRGNFPDRFSARQFPNYSSELNVNALLLGDSALYLCASSLPNLSGANVLTFGAGSRLTVL.

J is TRBJ2-5 and V is TRBV2; the match to TRBD1 covers 8 bases. J lost 9 bases, V lost 7 bases, and 10 bases had no gene match. The CDR3 is 13 residues long. Germline CDR1 is SNHLY and CDR2 is FYNNEI. The CDR3 DNA sequence: TGTGCCAGCACCAAACAGGGGGTGGGGGCCCAGTACTTC. This codes for CASTKQGVGAQYF.

The rearrangement joins TRBV5-4 to TRBJ2-7; 9 bases are a match to TRBD2. In germline, CDR1 is SGHNT, CDR2 YYREEE (reference sequence). The CDR3 runs to 15 residues. Unmatched junction bases numbered 11, after V lost 4 bases and J lost 6 bases. Written as DNA, the CDR3 is TGTGCCAGCAGCCGGGATTTAGCGGGAGCGGGCGAGCAGTACTTC. Protein sequence: CASSRDLAGAGEQYF.

The rearrangement joins TRBV7-8 to TRBJ1-1, with D possibly matching TRBD1 (6 bases). Trimming left V 2 bases short and J 1 base short, with 17 bases between. Germline V gene lookup returns CDR1 SGHVS and CDR2 FQNEAQ. CDR3 length: 17 residues. The CDR3 bases are TGTGCCAGCAGCTTAAGAAATCCGGGACAACCGAACACTGAAGCTTTCTTT. This sequence encodes CASSLRNPGQPNTEAFF.

This clone was detected a few times. The genes are TRBV19 and TRBJ1-2; D possibly corresponds to TRBD1 (6 bases). Trimming removed 8 bases at V and 6 bases at J, with 16 bases between. The germline gives CDR1 LNHDA, CDR2 SQIVND (reference sequence). The CDR3 totals 13 residues. The CDR3, as DNA: TGTGCCAGTGCCGCGGGACAATGGGATGGCTACACCTTC. Translated, it gives CASAAGQWDGYTF.

The rearrangement uses TRBV27 and TRBJ2-1, with D tentatively TRBD2 (6 bases). CDR1 is MNHEY and CDR2 is SMNVEV in the germline V gene (reference sequence). Trimming took off 6 bases at V and 3 bases at J, with 15 bases between the two ends. CDR3 length: 15 residues. The CDR3 is CASRLTSSYYNEQFF. As DNA, the CDR3 is TGTGCCAGCAGACTTACTAGCAGTTACTACAATGAGCAGTTCTTC.

The V gene is TRBV28, the J gene TRBJ2-7, with D hard to call. This CDR3 has 14 residues. Germline V gene data show CDR1 as MDHEN and CDR2 as SYDVKM. Trimming took 1 base from V and 7 from J, leaving 14 bases between them. The CDR3: CASSLFEGMREQYF. In DNA form, the CDR3 reads TGTGCCAGCAGTTTATTTGAAGGGATGAGGGAGCAGTACTTC.

This chain links TRBV5-4 with TRBJ2-3, with D tentatively TRBD1 (6 bases). CDR1 SGHNT and CDR2 YYREEE come from the germline V gene (reference sequence). V lost 6 bases and J lost 0, with 11 bases in between. The CDR3 sequence is 14 residues long. In nucleotides, the CDR3 is TGTGCCAGCATCAACGACAGGAGCACAGATACGCAGTATTTT. This sequence encodes CASINDRSTDTQYF.

This rearrangement joins TRBV18 to TRBJ2-5; TRBD2 agrees at 7 bases. The CDR3 runs 15 residues. V dropped 3 bases and J dropped 1; count of bases not matched to a gene: 5. Germline loops: CDR1 KGHSH, CDR2 LQKENI. Here the CDR3 reads CASSPRGGSQETQYF. CDR3 DNA sequence: TGTGCCAGCTCACCCCGGGGAGGGTCCCAAGAGACCCAGTACTTC.

J is TRBJ2-7 and V is TRBV2, with 9 bases identical to TRBD1. V lost 10 bases, J lost 2 bases, and 6 bases stayed unmatched. Per germline, CDR1 SNHLY and CDR2 FYNNEI. CDR3 size: 13 residues. The CDR3 DNA is TGTGCCACCACGACAGGGGGGCCCTACGAGCAGTACTTC. Residues: CATTTGGPYEQYF. The complete variable domain, with remaining parts taken from reference TRBV2 and TRBJ2-7, reads EPEVTQTPSHQVTQMGQEVILRCVPISNHLYFYWYRQILGQKVEFLVSFYNNEISEKSEIFDDQFSVERPDGSNFTLKIRSTKLEDSAMYFCATTTGGPYEQYFGPGTRLTVT.

The V call is TRBV19, the J call TRBJ2-1; TRBD1 might be the D (5 bases). The V gene's germline CDR1 is LNHDA and CDR2 SQIVND (reference sequence). V was cut by 3 bases and J by 3 bases, with 12 bases left in between. There are 15 residues in the CDR3. As DNA, the CDR3 is TGTGCCAGTAGTATCGGCAGGGTAGGCTACAATGAGCAGTTCTTC. Its translation is CASSIGRVGYNEQFF.

J is TRBJ2-7 and V is TRBV2; D gene unclear. Germline V gene sequence: CDR1 SNHLY, CDR2 FYNNEI. Trimming cost V 3 bases and J 5 bases, with 14 bases left between them. The CDR3 runs 14 residues. CDR3 in amino acids: CASSDSSQTDEQYF. The CDR3 DNA sequence: TGTGCCAGCAGTGATAGTAGCCAGACTGACGAGCAGTACTTC.

The V gene is TRBV28, the J gene TRBJ1-6, with TRBD1 identical over 8 bases. V shed 6 bases, J shed 0 bases, and the junction held 4 bases outside the gene matches. There are 16 residues in the CDR3. Germline CDR1 is MDHEN and CDR2 is SYDVKM. The DNA for the CDR3 is TGTGCCAGCAGCCGGACAGGGAGCTCCTATAATTCACCCCTCCACTTT. This encodes CASSRTGSSYNSPLHF. The full variable domain, with the rest looked up from reference TRBV28 and TRBJ1-6, is DVKVTQSSRYLVKRTGEKVFLECVQDMDHENMFWYRQDPGLGLRLIYFSYDVKMKEKGDIPEGYSVSREKKERFSLILESASTNQTSMYLCASSRTGSSYNSPLHFGNGTRLTVT.

The gene calls are TRBV7-2 and TRBJ2-7, with 13 bases matching TRBD2. J was trimmed by 2 bases and V by 6 bases; bases with no gene match: 10. CDR1 is SGHTA, CDR2 FQGNSA, per germline. This CDR3 has 17 amino acids. The CDR3 nucleotides are TGTGCCAGCAGAACGACCGGGACTAGCGGGACCGCCTACGAGCAGTACTTC. It is translated as CASRTTGTSGTAYEQYF.

This clone was observed a single time. The rearrangement uses TRBV10-2 and TRBJ1-1; a possible D gene is TRBD1 (6 bases). The V end was cut by 3 bases, the J end by 4 bases, with 15 bases between. Germline CDR1 is WSHSY and CDR2 is SAAADI. CDR3 length: 15 residues. Here the CDR3 reads CASSDPRTESTEAFF. The DNA for the CDR3 is TGCGCCAGCAGTGACCCAAGGACAGAGAGCACTGAAGCTTTCTTT.